The rows below give T cell receptor beta chains drawn from one sample of a study of cytomegalovirus exposure and HLA in healthy donors. The data were produced by immunoSEQ multiplex PCR, yet TCRdb's version contains in-frame clones alone and is incomplete. Its listing shows some 110,000 clones. The specimen sequenced was PBMCs. The receptors come from a man younger than 40 in good health and CMV-seronegative. CDR3s leave out the opening cysteine and the closing phenylalanine or tryptophan.

TRBV5-1 ASSRRLAEGGETQY
TRBV11-2 ASSPLNPIYRDEQY
TRBV7-9 ASSLSVGGEKLF
TRBV9 ASSVGLSMNTEAF
TRBV10-1 ASSPGTSAYEQY
TRBV28 ASSFRQAGRENEQY
TRBV10-3 AISELLDYEQY
TRBV21-1 ASSKPGQGVEYQETQY
TRBV27 ASSLGWGGGNQPQH
TRBV18 ASSPGREREQY
TRBV29-1 SVSSQGGQPQH
TRBV15 ATSREQGRYSYEQY
TRBV28 ASSLYDRLDTGELF
TRBV7-2 ASSYLAGGVEQY
TRBV10-3 AISPGGEQY
TRBV2 ASSEMSEAGGPHEQY
TRBV6-5 ASSYRERSNYGHT
TRBV30 AWSGLAGAYEQY
TRBV5-6 ASSSRGQIEQY
TRBV4-1 ASSQGSAGGFTDTQY
TRBV10-3 AISEEGGRGNQPQH
TRBV29-1 SIEDPDRAETQY
TRBV5-1 ASSQAPGYEQY
TRBV2 ASSRDTGELF
TRBV7-2 ASSLSGQLYEQY